Shown below are 26 T cell receptor beta chains from a single sample sequenced in a study of OX40 agonist ivuxolimab in advanced cancers. Assay used: immunoSEQ multiplex PCR; TCRdb lists only in-frame clones, some missing. Of 30,000 to 40,000 clones listed, 80% to 95% are singletons. The sequences come from CD4+ or CD8+ T cells sorted from blood, collected in a trial of the OX40 agonist ivuxolimab. The receptors derive from an adult with an advanced solid tumor such as melanoma, head and neck, liver or kidney cancer.

This clone appeared a single time. V gene TRBV27 combines with J gene TRBJ2-3; the D is unclear. Trimming took 8 bases from V and 0 from J, leaving 3 bases between them. The CDR3 is 11 residues long. Looked up from germline, CDR1 is MNHEY and CDR2 is SMNVEV (reference sequence). CDR3 coding DNA: TGTGCCAGCGGCAGCACAGATACGCAGTATTTT. It yields the protein CASGSTDTQYF.

The J gene is TRBJ2-5, the V gene TRBV5-6, with D perhaps TRBD1 or TRBD2 (5 bases each). Germline values: CDR1 SGHDT, CDR2 YYEEEE. The CDR3 length is 14 residues. The ends were cut back, 3 bases at V and 5 bases at J, with 14 bases in the middle. This CDR3 is CASSSLGGDETQYF. The CDR3 coding sequence is TGTGCCAGCAGCTCCCTTGGGGGTGACGAGACCCAGTACTTC.

The chain links TRBV5-6 to TRBJ2-2; 9 bases are shared with TRBD2. This CDR3 is 10 amino acids long. CDR1 and CDR2 (germline): SGHDT, YYEEEE. CDR3 sequence: CASGGRELFF. The CDR3, as DNA: TGTGCAAGCGGGGGGCGGGAGCTGTTTTTT.

The chain carries TRBV5-6 and TRBJ2-7; TRBD1 is a possible D gene (5 bases). Trimming cost V 0 bases and J 3 bases, with 13 bases left between them. This CDR3 comprises 15 residues. Germline V gene data show CDR1 as SGHDT and CDR2 as YYEEEE. The CDR3 coding sequence is TGTGCCAGCAGCTTGGAGGGGAAGTACAGCTACGAGCAGTACTTC. Translated: CASSLEGKYSYEQYF.

The chain is built from TRBV7-6 and TRBJ2-7, with D unclear. The CDR3 has 15 residues. Germline V gene sequence: CDR1 SGHVS, CDR2 FNYEAQ. V was pared by 5 bases and J by 0 bases, with 14 bases between. The CDR3 here is CASSLRPFRSYEQYF. The CDR3 DNA sequence: TGTGCCAGCAGCCTTCGCCCCTTCCGCTCCTACGAGCAGTACTTC. Supplemented by reference TRBV7-6 and TRBJ2-7, the full variable domain reads GAGVSQSPRYKVTKRGQDVALRCDPISGHVSLYWYRQALGQGPEFLTYFNYEAQQDKSGLPNDRFSAERPEGSISTLTIQRTEQRDSAMYRCASSLRPFRSYEQYFGPGTRLTVT.

J is TRBJ1-1 and V is TRBV27, with 7 bases lining up with TRBD1. With V trimmed by 4 bases and J by 3 bases, 2 bases remained unmatched. Germline values: CDR1 MNHEY, CDR2 SMNVEV (reference sequence). This CDR3 spans 13 amino acids. The CDR3: CASSWGQYTEAFF. CDR3 DNA sequence: TGTGCCAGCAGTTGGGGACAGTACACTGAAGCTTTCTTT.

The genes are TRBV7-9 and TRBJ2-5; D ambiguous. The CDR3 has 14 amino acids. Germline assignment: CDR1 SEHNR and CDR2 FQNEAQ (reference sequence). V gave up 3 bases and J gave up 2 bases, with 10 bases separating them. The CDR3 loop reads CASSFPTTQETQYF. The CDR3 bases are TGTGCCAGCAGCTTCCCCACTACTCAAGAGACCCAGTACTTC.

The rearrangement joins TRBV18 to TRBJ1-2, with D possibly TRBD1 on 5 matching bases. The CDR3 covers 14 residues. Between the trimmed V and J ends, which lost 3 bases and 5 bases, there was a span of 13 bases. From germline, CDR1 is KGHSH and CDR2 LQKENI. CDR3 coding DNA: TGTGCCAGCTCACCCCCCGGACATCGATATGGCTACACCTTC. Its translation is CASSPPGHRYGYTF.

The chain uses TRBV6-5 and TRBJ2-7; D not certain. V lost 5 bases and J lost 2, with 10 bases in between. The CDR3 has 13 residues. Germline V CDR1 and CDR2: MNHEY, SVGAGI. CDR3 sequence reads: CASSVGITYEQYF. In nucleotides, the CDR3 is TGTGCCAGCAGTGTAGGAATAACCTACGAGCAGTACTTC.

The rearrangement uses TRBV21-1 and TRBJ2-5; the table's D call of TRBD1 was not tested on the DNA. TRBV21-1 is designated a pseudogene. This CDR3 contains 13 residues. CDR3 sequence reads: CASSRQGQETQYF. The CDR3 DNA sequence: TGTGCCAGCAGCAGACAGGGACAAGAGACCCAGTACTTC.

This chain uses TRBV19 with TRBJ1-5, with no clear D. From germline, CDR1 is LNHDA and CDR2 SQIVND (reference sequence). The CDR3 is made up of 14 amino acids. V gave up 6 bases and J gave up 4 bases, with 13 bases separating them. CDR3 sequence reads: CASSPGSPNQPQHF. CDR3 sequence (DNA): TGTGCCAGTAGCCCAGGCAGCCCGAATCAGCCCCAGCATTTT.

This sequence joins TRBV15 and TRBJ2-1; the D gene is possibly TRBD1 (5 bases). V lost 3 bases and J lost 0, with 15 bases in between. CDR3 length: 17 residues. CDR1 and CDR2 from the germline V gene are LNHNV and YYDKDF (reference sequence). The CDR3 DNA sequence: TGTGCCACCAGCAGGGTACAGGTGTGGGACTCCTACAATGAGCAGTTCTTC. Its protein is CATSRVQVWDSYNEQFF. The full variable domain, in which reference TRBV15 and TRBJ2-1 provide the parts outside the CDR3, is DAMVIQNPRYQVTQFGKPVTLSCSQTLNHNVMYWYQQKSSQAPKLLFHYYDKDFNNEADTPDNFQSRRPNTSFCFLDIRSPGLGDTAMYLCATSRVQVWDSYNEQFFGPGTRLTVL.

The chain uses TRBV30 and TRBJ2-7, with 7 bases matching TRBD1. Germline CDR1 GTSNPN, CDR2 SVGIG (reference sequence). Trimming took 8 bases from V and 0 from J; bases not matched to a gene: 4. The length of the CDR3 is 12 residues. The CDR3 spells CAGWTGSYEQYF. CDR3 nucleotide sequence: TGTGCCGGTTGGACAGGCTCCTACGAGCAGTACTTC.

The V and J genes are TRBV5-3 and TRBJ2-7; TRBD1 might be the D (5 bases). TRBV5-3 is an ORF for which the function is uncertain. V dropped 10 bases and J dropped 3 bases, with 14 bases sitting between them. This CDR3 is 12 amino acids long. In nucleotides, the CDR3 is TGTGCCGCCCTAGGGGTTTTCTACGAGCAGTACTTC. It yields the protein CAALGVFYEQYF.

CDR3 protein: CASSSPGATLTDTQYF. The CDR3 DNA sequence: TGTGCCAGCAGTTCCCCAGGGGCAACCCTCACAGATACGCAGTATTTT. V gene TRBV7-9 combines with J gene TRBJ2-3, with a tentative D call TRBD1 (6 bases). The CDR3 totals 16 residues. Trimming pared 6 bases from V and 2 bases from J, leaving 18 bases between. Germline V gene sequence: CDR1 SEHNR, CDR2 FQNEAQ (reference sequence).

This chain uses TRBV28 with TRBJ1-5; 7 bases match TRBD1. V was clipped by 7 bases and J by 4 bases; unmatched bases: 4. CDR3 size: 13 residues. The germline gives CDR1 MDHEN, CDR2 SYDVKM. For the CDR3, the DNA is TGTGCCAGCAATACAGGGGCGAATCAGCCCCAGCATTTT. Its protein is CASNTGANQPQHF.

This chain joins TRBV2 and TRBJ2-2; 9 bases match TRBD2. Unmatched junction bases numbered 11, after V lost 6 bases and J lost 6 bases. CDR1 is SNHLY, CDR2 FYNNEI, per germline. The CDR3 extends over 16 amino acids. The CDR3 region has the DNA TGTGCCAGCAGGACTATGGGACTAGCAGTTCCCGGGGAGCTGTTTTTT. Translated: CASRTMGLAVPGELFF.

V and J are TRBV19 and TRBJ1-1; perhaps TRBD1 as D (5 bases). Germline CDR1 reads LNHDA; CDR2 reads SQIVND (reference sequence). The CDR3 runs to 12 residues. Between the trimmed V and J ends, which lost 7 bases and 7 bases, there was a span of 13 bases. The CDR3 DNA reads as TGTGCCAGTAATGACTCGGGGGATGAAGCTTTCTTT. Its translation is CASNDSGDEAFF.

V usage is TRBV9 and J usage is TRBJ2-7, with TRBD2 matching over 11 bases. The CDR3 is 13 amino acids. CDR1 and CDR2 from the germline V gene are SGDLS and YYNGEE. With 0 bases clipped from V and 7 bases from J, the junction kept 0 bases outside the gene matches. CDR3 DNA: TGTGCCAGCAGCGTAGGACTAGCGGGAGAGCAGTACTTC. Residues: CASSVGLAGEQYF. Together with reference TRBV9 and TRBJ2-7, the CDR3 gives the full variable domain: DSGVTQTPKHLITATGQRVTLRCSPRSGDLSVYWYQQSLDQGLQFLIQYYNGEERAKGNILERFSAQQFPDLHSELNLSSLELGDSALYFCASSVGLAGEQYFGPGTRLTVT.

The chain combines TRBV29-1 with TRBJ2-5; 10 nucleotides agree with TRBD1. CDR3 size: 14 residues. Germline lookup yields CDR1 SQVTM and CDR2 ANQGSEA. V lost 5 bases and J lost 5; bases outside the gene matches: 8. CDR3 DNA sequence: TGCAGCGTTATGGGACAGGGGATCGTGGAGACCCAGTACTTC. This gives the protein CSVMGQGIVETQYF. Combining the CDR3 with reference TRBV29-1 and TRBJ2-5 gives the whole variable domain SAVISQKPSRDICQRGTSLTIQCQVDSQVTMMFWYRQQPGQSLTLIATANQGSEATYESGFVIDKFPISRPNLTFSTLTVSNMSPEDSSIYLCSVMGQGIVETQYFGPGTRLLVL.

The J gene is TRBJ2-5, the V gene TRBV7-9; D not resolved. This CDR3 has 14 amino acids. Trimming removed 2 bases at V and 4 bases at J, with 11 bases between. Germline values: CDR1 SEHNR, CDR2 FQNEAQ (reference sequence). The CDR3 nucleotides read TGTGCCAGCAGCTTACCCGGGTTCTTAGAGACCCAGTACTTC. Its translation: CASSLPGFLETQYF.

This chain joins TRBV6-6 and TRBJ2-7; D gene ambiguous. The V and J ends lost 6 bases and 7 bases respectively, with 10 bases between them. Per germline, CDR1 MNHNY and CDR2 SVGAGI (reference sequence). The CDR3 sequence is 11 residues long. CDR3 sequence (DNA): TGTGCCAGCAGCTCCATCGGAGAGCAGTACTTC. Translating it yields CASSSIGEQYF.

V is TRBV7-6 and J is TRBJ2-2; D is tentatively TRBD1 or TRBD2 (5 bases each). Trimming removed 3 bases at V and 3 bases at J, with 14 bases between. The CDR3 has 16 amino acids. Germline lookup yields CDR1 SGHVS and CDR2 FNYEAQ. The DNA for the CDR3 is TGTGCCAGCAGCTTCCCCGGGGCGGCGGACACCGGGGAGCTGTTTTTT. This encodes CASSFPGAADTGELFF. Drawing the rest from reference TRBV7-6 and TRBJ2-2, the complete variable domain is GAGVSQSPRYKVTKRGQDVALRCDPISGHVSLYWYRQALGQGPEFLTYFNYEAQQDKSGLPNDRFSAERPEGSISTLTIQRTEQRDSAMYRCASSFPGAADTGELFFGEGSRLTVL.

This clone showed up just once. The chain is built from TRBV6-1 and TRBJ1-2; no clear D. This CDR3 contains 11 residues. V was pared by 7 bases and J by 8 bases, with 11 bases between. Germline loops: CDR1 MNHNS, CDR2 SASEGT. This chain's CDR3 is CASIGGGGYTF. Written as DNA, the CDR3 is TGTGCCAGCATCGGAGGAGGCGGCTACACCTTC.

The chain joins TRBV4-3 to TRBJ2-1, with a weak D call TRBD1 (6 bases). Germline CDR1 LGHNA, CDR2 YSLEER. The germline V and J ends were trimmed by 4 bases and 0 bases, with 28 bases remaining between them. The CDR3 sequence is 21 residues long. The CDR3 nucleotides read TGCGCCAGCAGCCGAGACGGAGGCTCTAGCTTGGGGACAAGCTCCTACAATGAGCAGTTCTTC. Translated, it gives CASSRDGGSSLGTSSYNEQFF.

This sequence joins TRBV5-1 and TRBJ2-7; a weak D match, TRBD2 (5 bases). The germline gives CDR1 SGHRS, CDR2 YFSETQ. This CDR3 has 13 amino acids. Trimming took off 1 base at V and 4 bases at J, with 9 bases between the two ends. The CDR3, as DNA: TGCGCCAGCAGCTTGAGGGAGTCGTACGAGCAGTACTTC. Translation: CASSLRESYEQYF.